This TCR beta chain came from a study of shared clonotypes between healthy human individuals. Study observations and caveats: Larger estimated richness was generally seen in naive subsets than in memory subsets. Across a few donors, naive CD4 shared roughly 5%, naive CD8 around 3.5%, memory CD4 less than 2.5%, memory CD8 more than 0.35%.

For this clone: No antigen is known for it.

The germline V gene has CDR1 KGHSH and CDR2 LQKENI. The V end lost 3 bases, the J end lost 4 bases, and 14 bases lay between the germline ends. The CDR3 loop spans 15 amino acids. Measured with immunoSEQ multiplex PCR; TCRdb has only the in-frame clones, and not every one. In the table there are 2 million to 3 million clones, roughly 93% of which are singletons. Sequencing was carried out using naive CD4+ T cells from PBMCs. Stated subset: CD45RA+ positively selected. The source is a man aged 18 to 30 in good health. Some clones in this sample may be carry-over from other donors' samples. This chain links TRBV18 with TRBJ2-3; the D gene is possibly TRBD1 (5 bases). The CDR3 DNA reads TGTGCCAGCTCACCGCAGGGTACAGCGTCAGATACGCAGTATTTT. Protein product: CASSPQGTASDTQYF.